These 15 T cell receptor beta chains originate from one sample sequenced in a study of PD-1 blockade in classical Hodgkin lymphoma. Noted time point: cycle 4 day 1 (C4D1), after more than five weeks of nivolumab. With no exception, relapse followed autologous stem cell transplantation in all patients, and brentuximab vedotin exposure varied. Here immunoSEQ multiplex PCR was the method, and the copy in TCRdb shows in-frame clones only, minus some. The data show about 24,000 clones, about 86% seen once. Sample: peripheral blood mononuclear cells (PBMCs), taken before the fourth cycle of nivolumab. These receptors all stem from a human donor with classical Hodgkin lymphoma.

The chain employs TRBV21-1 and TRBJ2-3. TRBV21-1 corresponds to a pseudogene. The CDR3 contains 15 residues. Here the CDR3 DNA reads TGTGCCAGCAGCAACGGTGTAGGTCGTACAGATACGCAGTATTTT. Residues: CASSNGVGRTDTQYF.

The V call is TRBV5-5, the J call TRBJ1-5; the match to TRBD1 covers 7 bases. Germline-derived CDR1 and CDR2 are SGHKS and YYEKEE (reference sequence). The CDR3 has 14 residues. J was trimmed by 4 bases and V by 0 bases; bases with no gene match: 1. CDR3 in DNA: TGTGCCAGCAGCTTGGCAGGGGGTAATCAGCCCCAGCATTTT. Translated, it gives CASSLAGGNQPQHF.

The chain has TRBV2 and TRBJ1-4, with D possibly being TRBD1 (5 bases). CDR3 size: 15 residues. V was pared by 3 bases and J by 5 bases, with 13 bases between. Germline assignment: CDR1 SNHLY and CDR2 FYNNEI. The CDR3 region is CASSDSGTKNEKLFF. The DNA of the CDR3 is TGTGCCAGCAGTGATTCAGGGACTAAGAATGAAAAACTGTTTTTT.

The chain uses TRBV7-6 and TRBJ2-3; unclear D gene. This CDR3 is 13 amino acids long. The ends were cut back, 1 base at V and 6 bases at J, with 8 bases in the middle. Germline V gives CDR1 SGHVS, CDR2 FNYEAQ. DNA for the CDR3: TGTGCCAGCAGCTTAGGCTTAGTGGATACGCAGTATTTT. Translated: CASSLGLVDTQYF.

The chain combines TRBV27 with TRBJ2-5, with a tentative D call TRBD2 (6 bases). The better agreement between TRBJ2-7 and the DNA end casts doubt on the J call. CDR1 MNHEY and CDR2 SMNVEV come from the germline V gene (reference sequence). The length of the CDR3 is 14 residues. CDR3 sequence (DNA): TGTGCCAGCAGTTTAGGCGGGATGGCCTACGAGCAGTACTTC. It encodes CASSLGGMAYEQYF.

DNA for the CDR3: TGTGCCAGCAGCTTAGAATATCTGAACACTGAAGCTTTCTTT. Translated, it gives CASSLEYLNTEAFF. The genes are TRBV7-9 and TRBJ1-1; D unresolved. This CDR3 region has 14 residues. CDR1 and CDR2 from the germline V gene are SEHNR and FQNEAQ (reference sequence). V was pared by 1 base and J by 0 bases, with 6 bases between.

The chain couples TRBV9 to TRBJ1-2, with a tentative D call TRBD1 (6 bases). The length of the CDR3 is 17 residues. V shed 4 bases and J shed 7 bases, with 26 bases lying between them. Germline CDR1 is SGDLS and CDR2 is YYNGEE. CDR3 sequence reads: CASSPHYSTGRISGYTF. CDR3 nucleotides: TGTGCCAGCAGCCCCCACTATTCGACAGGAAGGATTTCTGGCTACACCTTC.

The genes are TRBV4-1 and TRBJ2-1; D remains unclear. This CDR3 is built from 14 residues. Trimming stripped 3 bases from V and 6 bases from J, with 12 bases between. Looked up from germline, CDR1 is MGHRA and CDR2 is YSYEKL. Written as DNA, the CDR3 is TGCGCCAGCAGCCAGGCGACTGCCCCCAATGAGCAGTTCTTC. Its protein product is CASSQATAPNEQFF.

DNA of the CDR3: TGTGCCAGCAGTGAAACGGAGGGTTGGACCGGGGAGCTGTTTTTT. Protein: CASSETEGWTGELFF. V and J are TRBV2 and TRBJ2-2; possible D gene TRBD2, 6 bases. From germline, CDR1 is SNHLY and CDR2 FYNNEI. Between the trimmed V and J ends, which lost 2 bases and 5 bases, there was a span of 12 bases. The CDR3 is 15 amino acids.

The J gene is TRBJ2-2, the V gene TRBV7-3, with 14 bases that match TRBD2. The CDR3 extends over 18 amino acids. CDR1 and CDR2 (germline): SGHTA, FQGTGA. Germline trimming cut 2 bases from V and 4 bases from J; bases unmatched to any gene: 6. This CDR3 reads CASSLGTSGRFGTGELFF. CDR3 DNA sequence: TGTGCCAGCAGCTTAGGGACTAGCGGGAGATTCGGCACCGGGGAGCTGTTTTTT.

About this clone itself: Mismatch with germline at one junction end may stem from a read error. The rearrangement uses TRBV7-9 and TRBJ1-2; D gene unclear. The germline V gene has CDR1 SEHNR and CDR2 FQNEAQ (reference sequence). The CDR3 spans 13 residues. The CDR3 DNA follows: TGTGCCAGCACCTTAACGGGATCCTATGGCTACACCTTC. It specifies CASTLTGSYGYTF.

This chain connects TRBV14 to TRBJ1-6, with D possibly matching TRBD1 (5 bases). The germline V gene encodes CDR1 SGHDN and CDR2 FVKESK. Trimming took 6 bases from V and 6 from J, leaving 9 bases between them. The CDR3 sequence is 13 residues long. This CDR3 reads CASRAGSNSPLHF. CDR3 in DNA: TGTGCCAGCAGGGCAGGGTCTAATTCACCCCTCCACTTT.

This clone was found a few times. This CDR3 is CAWSLRYGYTF. The CDR3 DNA is TGTGCCTGGAGTCTCCGGTATGGCTACACCTTC. The gene calls are TRBV30 and TRBJ1-2; D not certain. Trimming shortened V by 2 bases and J by 5 bases, and 6 bases separated the two germline ends. The CDR3 is 11 residues long. The germline V gene has CDR1 GTSNPN and CDR2 SVGIG (reference sequence). Looking up the rest from reference TRBV30 and TRBJ1-2 gives the full variable domain: SQTIHQWPATLVQPVGSPLSLECTVEGTSNPNLYWYRQAAGRGLQLLFYSVGIGQISSEVPQNLSASRPQDRQFILSSKKLLLSDSGFYLCAWSLRYGYTFGSGTRLTVV.

The V and J genes are TRBV11-2 and TRBJ2-3, with TRBD2 matching over 7 bases. CDR1 SGHAT and CDR2 FQNNGV come from the germline V gene. This CDR3 spans 15 amino acids. Losses at the gene ends were 5 bases for V and 1 base for J; bases not matched to a gene: 6. The CDR3 DNA sequence: TGTGCCAGCAGCCGACTAGCATTGGGCACAGATACGCAGTATTTT. Translated: CASSRLALGTDTQYF.

In its sample, this clone was seen a few times. The rearrangement uses TRBV28 and TRBJ2-7; D possibly matches TRBD1 or TRBD2 (5 bases each). Trimming took 7 bases from V and 2 from J, leaving 15 bases between them. There are 14 residues in the CDR3. CDR1 and CDR2 from the germline V gene are MDHEN and SYDVKM. Written as DNA, the CDR3 is TGTGCCAGCACCCGGGGCAGCCCAACCTACGAGCAGTACTTC. It encodes CASTRGSPTYEQYF.